This entry lists 14 T cell receptor beta chains sequenced from one sample in a study of T cell changes during pregnancy in multiple sclerosis (dated by TCRdb to the late 2010s). Library preparation employed the immunoSEQ multiplex PCR assay. TCRdb retrieved this table from immuneACCESS and kept in-frame rearrangements only. Not all clones are present; in checked studies, unresolved V genes account for under half, and no reason is known for the remainder. Across this sample there are tens of thousands of clones, with 75% to 90% seen only once. Approximately 0.6% of the sample rests with the top ten. This material consisted of CD4+ T cells from peripheral blood mononuclear cells, taken in the first trimester of pregnancy. The receptors were gathered from a female donor with multiple sclerosis, enrolled in a pregnancy study.

V usage is TRBV11-1 and J usage is TRBJ2-1, with 10 bases matching TRBD2. The CDR3 extends over 15 amino acids. Germline CDR1 and CDR2: SGHAT and FQDESV (reference sequence). J was trimmed by 9 bases and V by 5 bases; bases with no gene match: 10. DNA of the CDR3: TGTGCCAGCAGCCTCCAAGCGGGAGGGCCGGGTGAGCAGTTCTTC. Its translation: CASSLQAGGPGEQFF. The complete variable domain, with remaining parts taken from reference TRBV11-1 and TRBJ2-1, reads EAEVAQSPRYKITEKSQAVAFWCDPISGHATLYWYRQILGQGPELLVQFQDESVVDDSQLPKDRFSAERLKGVDSTLKIQPAELGDSAMYLCASSLQAGGPGEQFFGPGTRLTVL.

This clone is categorized as medium-sized. The rearrangement joins TRBV19 to TRBJ2-1; possibly TRBD1 for D (8 bases). V was trimmed by 0 bases and J by 9 bases, leaving 12 bases between them. Germline CDR1 is LNHDA and CDR2 is SQIVND (reference sequence). There are 14 residues in the CDR3. CDR3 loop: CASSIEAGTGEQFF. The DNA of the CDR3 is TGTGCCAGTAGTATAGAAGCGGGGACAGGTGAGCAGTTCTTC.

J is TRBJ2-6 and V is TRBV19; TRBD1 aligns across 7 bases. The CDR3 is made up of 16 amino acids. Germline trimming cut 5 bases from V and 2 bases from J; bases unmatched to any gene: 6. The germline gives CDR1 LNHDA, CDR2 SQIVND (reference sequence). CDR3 in DNA: TGTGCCAGTAGTTATGACAGGGTCGCTGGGGCCAACGTCCTGACTTTC. Translated: CASSYDRVAGANVLTF.

The V gene is TRBV12-5, the J gene TRBJ2-7, with 8 positions matching TRBD1. The germline V gene encodes CDR1 LGHNT and CDR2 FRNRAP. This CDR3 comprises 15 residues. The V gene end was trimmed by 4 bases and the J gene end by 5 bases; junction bases not matched to a gene: 10. CDR3 sequence: CASGWGTGLIDEQYF. The DNA of the CDR3 is TGTGCTAGTGGTTGGGGGACAGGTTTAATCGACGAGCAGTACTTC.

The gene calls are TRBV30 and TRBJ2-7; D call uncertain. Germline V gene data show CDR1 as GTSNPN and CDR2 as SVGIG (reference sequence). V was cut by 8 bases and J by 2 bases, with 13 bases left in between. This CDR3 spans 12 amino acids. The CDR3 is CATSAPTYEQYF. As DNA, the CDR3 is TGTGCCACCAGTGCTCCCACCTACGAGCAGTACTTC.

Note on this clone: An end of the junction does not agree with germline; a read error may underlie this. The gene calls are TRBV30 and TRBJ1-2; D remains ambiguous. The CDR3 length is 15 residues. CDR1 and CDR2 (germline): GTSNPN, SVGIG (reference sequence). CDR3 residues: CAWSRGGGSLYGYIF. The CDR3 nucleotides read TGTGCCTGGAGTCGCGGCGGAGGGTCTTTATATGGCTACATCTTC.

This clone occurred once. At one boundary the junction diverges from the germline segment, which might be a read error. The V and J genes are TRBV6-1 and TRBJ2-1; 9 nucleotides align to TRBD2. The V gene's germline CDR1 is MNHNS and CDR2 SASEGT. The CDR3 length is 19 residues. DNA for the CDR3: TGTGCCAGCTGTGAAGCGATGGTTATAGGAGGGCTAGCGGGATATGAGCAGTTCTTC. It codes for CASCEAMVIGGLAGYEQFF.

The V call is TRBV4-1, the J call TRBJ2-7; TRBD1 aligns across 7 bases. Germline values: CDR1 MGHRA, CDR2 YSYEKL. V was clipped by 1 base and J by 7 bases; unmatched bases: 10. This CDR3 is 15 amino acids long. CDR3 coding DNA: TGCGCCAGCAGCCAAGGAGGACAGGTCCTCCGGGAGCAGTACTTC. As protein: CASSQGGQVLREQYF.

Written as DNA, the CDR3 is TGTGCCAGCATCTTAGGGACATTAAAAGAGACCCAGTACTTC. As protein: CASILGTLKETQYF. This rearrangement joins TRBV6-6 to TRBJ2-5; possibly TRBD1 for D (6 bases). V dropped 7 bases and J dropped 3 bases, with 15 bases sitting between them. This CDR3 is built from 14 residues. The germline gives CDR1 MNHNY, CDR2 SVGAGI (reference sequence).

The V call is TRBV7-3, the J call TRBJ2-3; perhaps TRBD2 as D (6 bases). Trimming shortened V by 2 bases and J by 4 bases, and 10 bases separated the two germline ends. The CDR3 is made up of 14 amino acids. Looked up from germline, CDR1 is SGHTA and CDR2 is FQGTGA. CDR3 loop: CASSLGGGADTQYF. The CDR3 coding sequence is TGTGCCAGCAGCTTAGGAGGAGGGGCAGATACGCAGTATTTT.

The chain has TRBV6-5 and TRBJ2-1; 7 bases map to TRBD2. The CDR3 runs 13 residues. With 10 bases clipped from V and 3 bases from J, the junction kept 6 bases outside the gene matches. Germline values: CDR1 MNHEY, CDR2 SVGAGI. CDR3 sequence: CATGREIYNEQFF. CDR3 nucleotide sequence: TGTGCCACGGGGCGGGAGATCTACAATGAGCAGTTCTTC.

This chain connects TRBV28 to TRBJ1-2; the D is unclear. This CDR3 contains 15 residues. The V gene lost 0 bases and the J gene lost 6 bases, with 14 bases spanning the gap. Germline values: CDR1 MDHEN, CDR2 SYDVKM. CDR3 sequence (DNA): TGTGCCAGCAGTTTATGGGCGGAGGGAGGACATGGCTACACCTTC. It translates to CASSLWAEGGHGYTF.

V gene TRBV6-5 combines with J gene TRBJ2-7; no firm D call. The CDR3 length is 13 residues. CDR1 is MNHEY, CDR2 SVGAGI, per germline. Trimming took 0 bases from V and 7 from J, leaving 10 bases between them. The CDR3 DNA is TGTGCCAGCAGTTACTCTTTTTATTCTGAGCAGTACTTC. It encodes CASSYSFYSEQYF.

The chain links TRBV10-3 to TRBJ2-5; D is undetermined. Germline values: CDR1 ENHRY, CDR2 SYGVKD. Trimming left V 3 bases short and J 1 base short, with 12 bases between. The length of the CDR3 is 15 residues. The DNA for the CDR3 is TGTGCCATCAGTGAAGGAGCAAGAGTCCAAGAGACCCAGTACTTC. It yields the protein CAISEGARVQETQYF.